These 9 T cell receptor beta chains share one sample of origin, sequenced in a study of cytomegalovirus exposure and HLA in healthy donors. TCRdb's table, derived via immunoSEQ multiplex PCR, lists solely in-frame clones and lacks some. The sample lists about 200,000 clones, roughly 81% occurring once. The sample consisted of PBMCs. Every receptor here comes from a woman in her 30s in good health and CMV-seronegative.

With regard to this clone: Mismatch with germline at one junction end may stem from a read error. The chain couples TRBV4-1 to TRBJ2-7; D perhaps matches TRBD2 (5 bases). Per germline, CDR1 MGHRA and CDR2 YSYEKL. The length of the CDR3 is 16 residues. The CDR3 DNA sequence: TGCGCCAGCAGCCAAATTAGCGAACAACCTCTCTACGAGCGGTACTTC. Translating it yields CASSQISEQPLYERYF.

This clone showed up just once. The chain employs TRBV5-1 and TRBJ1-1; 7 nucleotides agree with TRBD1. CDR1 is SGHRS, CDR2 YFSETQ, per germline. The CDR3 extends over 14 amino acids. J gave up 4 bases and V 4 bases, and 7 bases lay outside the gene matches. CDR3 amino acids: CASSRGQRATEAFF. For the CDR3, the DNA is TGCGCCAGCAGCCGGGGACAGAGAGCCACTGAAGCTTTCTTT.

Regarding this clone: Other DNA sequences of this sample code for an identical CDR3. The chain is built from TRBV30 and TRBJ1-1; D ambiguous. V was trimmed by 2 bases and J by 0 bases, leaving 13 bases between them. CDR1 and CDR2 from the germline V gene are GTSNPN and SVGIG (reference sequence). CDR3 length equals 15 residues. This CDR3 reads CAWSRGTPLNTEAFF. The CDR3 DNA sequence: TGTGCCTGGAGTCGGGGAACCCCCTTGAACACTGAAGCTTTCTTT.

The V gene is TRBV5-4, the J gene TRBJ2-7; tentatively, D is TRBD1 (5 bases). This CDR3 spans 15 amino acids. The V gene's germline CDR1 is SGHNT and CDR2 YYREEE (reference sequence). V was pared by 4 bases and J by 2 bases, with 16 bases between. The CDR3 DNA follows: TGTGCCAGCAGCCCGGGTGGGGCTAGTACCTACGAGCAGTACTTC. This encodes CASSPGGASTYEQYF.

This clone was found a few times. The chain combines TRBV5-4 with TRBJ2-6, with 7 bases fitting TRBD2. V trimming: 4 bases; J trimming: 2 bases; junction bases outside the gene matches: 6. The CDR3 spans 16 residues. Germline CDR1 reads SGHNT; CDR2 reads YYREEE (reference sequence). CDR3 coding DNA: TGTGCCAGCAGCCCCGGACTAGGAGCTGGGGCCAACGTCCTGACTTTC. Amino acid sequence: CASSPGLGAGANVLTF. The complete variable domain, with remaining parts taken from reference TRBV5-4 and TRBJ2-6, reads ETGVTQSPTHLIKTRGQQVTLRCSSQSGHNTVSWYQQALGQGPQFIFQYYREEENGRGNFPPRFSGLQFPNYSSELNVNALELDDSALYLCASSPGLGAGANVLTFGAGSRLTVL.

This clone appeared once. The chain recombines TRBV5-5 with TRBJ1-6; 8 bases are shared with TRBD1. The V and J ends lost 3 bases and 6 bases, in that order; junction bases with no gene match: 8. CDR1 and CDR2 from the germline V gene are SGHKS and YYEKEE (reference sequence). The CDR3 spans 16 residues. CDR3 in amino acids: CASSSGQGVGNSPLHF. In DNA, the CDR3 is TGTGCCAGCAGCTCCGGACAGGGTGTTGGTAATTCACCCCTCCACTTT.

The chain carries TRBV11-3 and TRBJ2-3; D possibly corresponds to TRBD2 (6 bases). CDR1 is SGHNT, CDR2 YENEEA, per germline. Between the trimmed V and J ends, which lost 6 bases and 13 bases, there was a span of 20 bases. This CDR3 has 13 residues. The CDR3, as DNA: TGTGCCAGCAGTCTAGAGGTGGGGACTCGGGAGTATTTT. Amino acids: CASSLEVGTREYF.

The chain recombines TRBV5-1 with TRBJ1-5; no firm D call. CDR3 length: 16 residues. The germline gives CDR1 SGHRS, CDR2 YFSETQ. The ends were cut back, 0 bases at V and 7 bases at J, with 17 bases in the middle. The CDR3 protein is CASSLDVVTAGQPQHF. CDR3 nucleotides: TGCGCCAGCAGCTTGGACGTCGTCACCGCGGGGCAGCCCCAGCATTTT.

The rearrangement joins TRBV19 to TRBJ2-7, with 9 bases fitting TRBD2. Losses at the gene ends were 1 base for V and 4 bases for J; bases not matched to a gene: 5. This CDR3 has 15 residues. CDR1 LNHDA and CDR2 SQIVND come from the germline V gene (reference sequence). CDR3 in DNA: TGTGCCAGTAGTATAGTTGGGACTAGCACGTACGAGCAGTACTTC. Protein: CASSIVGTSTYEQYF.